A single sample is the source of the 3 T cell receptor beta chains below, sequenced in a study of lymphopenia after photon versus proton radiotherapy. The method was immunoSEQ multiplex PCR; TCRdb's version includes in-frame clones alone and lacks a portion of them. The sample holds more than 80,000 clones, around 83% seen once. Sequenced here: peripheral blood, sampled from a patient treated with proton-based radiotherapy. The receptors shown here come from a man in his 60s with pancreatic cancer.

V and J are TRBV4-2 and TRBJ2-3; D ambiguous. The germline gives CDR1 LGHNA, CDR2 YNFKEQ. Deletions cut 3 bases from V and 5 bases from J, with 15 bases between. The CDR3 sequence is 15 residues long. CDR3 nucleotides: TGTGCCAGCAGCCAGCTTGTAAAAGTGGGAGATACGCAGTATTTT. Encoded protein: CASSQLVKVGDTQYF.

The J gene is TRBJ2-5, the V gene TRBV6-5, with D unresolved. Germline CDR1 is MNHEY and CDR2 is SVGAGI. Trimming shortened V by 5 bases and J by 3 bases, and 16 bases separated the two germline ends. The CDR3 spans 15 residues. CDR3 bases: TGTGCCAGCAGTGCCCCACCAATGTCCAAAGAGACCCAGTACTTC. Translation: CASSAPPMSKETQYF.

V and J are TRBV7-8 and TRBJ2-1, with unresolved D. Germline lookup yields CDR1 SGHVS and CDR2 FQNEAQ. The CDR3 loop spans 12 amino acids. The V gene lost 6 bases and the J gene lost 8 bases, with 11 bases spanning the gap. The CDR3 is CASRNGRDEQFF. The CDR3 DNA follows: TGTGCCAGCAGGAACGGACGGGATGAGCAGTTCTTC.